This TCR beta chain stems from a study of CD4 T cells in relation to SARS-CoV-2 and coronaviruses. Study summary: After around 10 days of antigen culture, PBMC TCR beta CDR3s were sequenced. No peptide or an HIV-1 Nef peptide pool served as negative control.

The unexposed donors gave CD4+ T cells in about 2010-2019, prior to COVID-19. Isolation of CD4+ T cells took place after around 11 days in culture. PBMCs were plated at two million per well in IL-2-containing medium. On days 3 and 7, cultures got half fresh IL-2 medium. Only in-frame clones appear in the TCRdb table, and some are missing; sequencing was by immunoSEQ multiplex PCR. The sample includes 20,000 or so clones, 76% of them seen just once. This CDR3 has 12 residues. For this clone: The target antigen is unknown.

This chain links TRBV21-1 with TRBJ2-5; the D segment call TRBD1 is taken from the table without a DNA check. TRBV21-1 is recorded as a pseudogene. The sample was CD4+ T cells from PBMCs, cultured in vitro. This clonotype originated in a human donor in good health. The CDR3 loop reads CARTGGRETQYF. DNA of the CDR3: TGTGCCAGGACAGGGGGCCGGGAGACCCAGTACTTC.